What follows are 11 T cell receptor beta chains derived from one specimen sequenced in a study of blood T cell repertoires in COVID-19. Assay: immunoSEQ multiplex PCR; the TCRdb copy retains only in-frame clones and omits some. The sample records 64,000 or so clones, roughly 93% being singletons. The sample consisted of peripheral blood. The receptors come from a human donor in a cohort sampled during active COVID-19.

The gene calls are TRBV7-8 and TRBJ2-2, with 8 bases that match TRBD2. V trimming: 0 bases; J trimming: 4 bases; junction bases outside the gene matches: 16. This CDR3 comprises 20 residues. Germline lookup yields CDR1 SGHVS and CDR2 FQNEAQ. CDR3 in amino acids: CASSLARVPGLVRSTGELFF. Here the CDR3 DNA reads TGTGCCAGCAGCTTAGCCCGCGTCCCGGGACTAGTTCGGAGCACCGGGGAGCTGTTTTTT.

The V call is TRBV3-1 (or the pseudogene TRBV3-2), the J call TRBJ2-3; 9 bases align to TRBD1. The germline CDR1 and CDR2 sequences are LGHDT and YNNKEL (reference sequence). V lost 4 bases and J lost 6; bases outside the gene matches: 8. The length of the CDR3 is 15 residues. The CDR3 DNA follows: TGTGCCAGCAGCCGGAACAGGGGGCTAGGGGATACGCAGTATTTT. It specifies CASSRNRGLGDTQYF.

The V and J genes are TRBV28 and TRBJ2-1, with 10 bases fitting TRBD1. V lost 4 bases, J lost 9 bases, and 12 bases stayed unmatched. Germline V CDR1 and CDR2: MDHEN, SYDVKM. The CDR3 totals 16 residues. The DNA for the CDR3 is TGTGCCAGCAGTTCCTACCTAGACAGGGGGCTAGGTGAGCAGTTCTTC. As protein: CASSSYLDRGLGEQFF.

The gene calls are TRBV14 and TRBJ1-1; 10 nucleotides agree with TRBD1. Losses at the gene ends were 4 bases for V and 10 bases for J; bases not matched to a gene: 6. Germline assignment: CDR1 SGHDN and CDR2 FVKESK. CDR3 size: 13 residues. In DNA form, the CDR3 reads TGTGCCAGCAGCCGGGGACAGGGGACCCCAGCTTTCTTT. Its protein is CASSRGQGTPAFF.

This chain connects TRBV12-3 or TRBV12-4 to TRBJ2-7, with a tentative D call TRBD1 (6 bases). CDR3 length: 13 residues. Trimming pared 6 bases from V and 4 bases from J, leaving 13 bases between. The CDR3 loop reads CASRDSSTYEQYF. The DNA of the CDR3 is TGTGCCAGCAGGGACAGTTCAACGTACGAGCAGTACTTC.

The chain recombines TRBV5-1 with TRBJ1-4, with 8 nucleotides matching TRBD1. CDR3 length equals 16 residues. Germline-derived CDR1 and CDR2 are SGHRS and YFSETQ. V lost 2 bases and J lost 0; bases outside the gene matches: 3. This chain's CDR3 is CASSFRQGPTNEKLFF. CDR3 DNA sequence: TGCGCCAGCAGCTTCCGACAGGGGCCAACTAATGAAAAACTGTTTTTT.

The rearrangement uses TRBV7-3 and TRBJ2-2; D possibly corresponds to TRBD2 (5 bases). Trimming pared 1 base from V and 8 bases from J, leaving 11 bases between. CDR1 SGHTA and CDR2 FQGTGA come from the germline V gene. CDR3 length: 14 amino acids. CDR3 DNA: TGTGCCAGCAGCTTAAGCGGGCGCACTGGGGAGCTGTTTTTT. The encoded protein is CASSLSGRTGELFF.

The rearrangement joins TRBV2 to TRBJ2-1, with 9 bases that match TRBD2. The CDR3 has 16 amino acids. The V gene's germline CDR1 is SNHLY and CDR2 FYNNEI. V was pared by 5 bases and J by 7 bases, with 12 bases of the junction left unmatched. CDR3: CASSSLGAGGPNEQFF. Here the CDR3 DNA reads TGTGCCAGCAGTTCCCTAGGGGCGGGAGGGCCAAATGAGCAGTTCTTC.

The J gene is TRBJ2-2, the V gene TRBV7-2, with 8 positions matching TRBD1. The V and J ends lost 2 bases and 1 base, in that order; junction bases with no gene match: 3. The CDR3 loop spans 16 amino acids. Germline CDR1 is SGHTA and CDR2 is FQGNSA. CDR3 bases: TGTGCCAGCAGCTTACAGGGGGCGCGGAACACCGGGGAGCTGTTTTTT. Protein sequence: CASSLQGARNTGELFF.

This rearrangement joins TRBV29-1 to TRBJ2-7; 8 bases agree with TRBD1. CDR1 is SQVTM and CDR2 is ANQGSEA in the germline V gene. The CDR3 loop spans 14 amino acids. V shed 4 bases, J shed 6 bases, and the junction held 11 bases outside the gene matches. Written as DNA, the CDR3 is TGCAGCGTTGTAGGAGAGGACAGGGTGGTCGAGCAGTACTTC. Translation gives CSVVGEDRVVEQYF.

This clone was seen once. The V and J genes are TRBV28 and TRBJ2-2, with TRBD2 matching over 11 bases. The J segment lost 0 bases and the V segment lost 5 bases, leaving 8 bases of the junction unmatched. CDR1 is MDHEN and CDR2 is SYDVKM in the germline V gene. CDR3 length: 18 amino acids. The CDR3 spells CASSVLAGGPSNTGELFF. In DNA, the CDR3 is TGTGCCAGCAGTGTTTTAGCGGGAGGGCCTTCGAACACCGGGGAGCTGTTTTTT.